This entry lists 14 T cell receptor beta chains sequenced from one sample in a study of technical replicates of blood from a few donors. The repertoire was sequenced with immunoSEQ multiplex PCR; TCRdb's copy has only in-frame clones and lacks some. The table includes around 97,000 clones, less than 95% detected once. The source material was T cells isolated from PBMCs. The origin of the receptors is a human donor in good health.

The chain recombines TRBV5-1 with TRBJ1-1, with TRBD1 matching over 7 bases. This CDR3 spans 13 amino acids. Per the germline V gene, CDR1 is SGHRS and CDR2 is YFSETQ. Trimming cost V 8 bases and J 12 bases; bases outside gene matches: 16. DNA of the CDR3: TGCGCCAGTCGACCCGGAACAGGGGTATTTTCTTTCTTT. Its translation: CASRPGTGVFSFF.

This chain connects TRBV27 to TRBJ2-3, with TRBD1 matching 9 bases. The germline V gene has CDR1 MNHEY and CDR2 SMNVEV (reference sequence). The V gene end was trimmed by 5 bases and the J gene end by 4 bases; junction bases not matched to a gene: 7. This CDR3 is 15 amino acids long. The CDR3 reads CASSRRGQGSDTQYF. The CDR3 bases are TGTGCCAGCAGTCGGCGCGGACAGGGGTCAGATACGCAGTATTTT.

The rearrangement links TRBV29-1 to TRBJ2-2, with D perhaps matching TRBD2 (6 bases). The CDR3 runs 13 residues. Germline loops: CDR1 SQVTM, CDR2 ANQGSEA. The V end lost 7 bases, the J end lost 6 bases, and 15 bases lay between the germline ends. CDR3 DNA sequence: TGCAGCGCCCGACGAGGAGGGGCCGGGGAGCTGTTTTTT. Translated: CSARRGGAGELFF.

This chain links TRBV11-2 with TRBJ2-5; possible D gene TRBD1, 5 bases. Trimming shortened V by 1 base and J by 4 bases, and 13 bases separated the two germline ends. The germline V gene encodes CDR1 SGHAT and CDR2 FQNNGV. This CDR3 is 15 amino acids long. CDR3 coding DNA: TGTGCCAGCAGCTTAGGGTGGGGCAGGCTAGAGACCCAGTACTTC. As protein: CASSLGWGRLETQYF.

V usage is TRBV9 and J usage is TRBJ2-3, with unresolved D. Germline V CDR1 and CDR2: SGDLS, YYNGEE. Trimming stripped 4 bases from V and 2 bases from J, with 8 bases between. The CDR3 consists of 13 residues. DNA of the CDR3: TGTGCCAGCAGCACCCAGATCACAGATACGCAGTATTTT. The encoded protein is CASSTQITDTQYF.

The chain recombines TRBV28 with TRBJ2-5; D is possibly TRBD1 (6 bases). CDR3 length: 15 residues. Germline assignment: CDR1 MDHEN and CDR2 SYDVKM. Trimming shortened V by 6 bases and J by 0 bases, and 14 bases separated the two germline ends. The CDR3 DNA sequence: TGTGCCAGCAGACCCGGACAGAGTTACCAAGAGACCCAGTACTTC. Amino acid sequence: CASRPGQSYQETQYF.

The chain has TRBV11-3 and TRBJ1-1, with 8 bases lining up with TRBD1. This CDR3 comprises 18 residues. Germline V gives CDR1 SGHNT, CDR2 YENEEA. Losses at the gene ends were 1 base for V and 0 bases for J; bases not matched to a gene: 10. Written as DNA, the CDR3 is TGTGCCAGCAGCTTAGGGACAGGGACAGAGTTCATGAACACTGAAGCTTTCTTT. This codes for CASSLGTGTEFMNTEAFF.

The J gene is TRBJ2-1, the V gene TRBV5-1; D is ambiguous. The germline V gene encodes CDR1 SGHRS and CDR2 YFSETQ. Trimming took 4 bases from V and 2 from J, leaving 10 bases between them. This CDR3 spans 14 amino acids. The CDR3 sequence is CASSALLAYNEQFF. For the CDR3, the DNA is TGCGCCAGCAGCGCCCTTTTAGCCTACAATGAGCAGTTCTTC.

V is TRBV28 and J is TRBJ1-1; no clear D. Germline CDR1 reads MDHEN; CDR2 reads SYDVKM. This CDR3 contains 15 residues. V lost 5 bases, J lost 0 bases, and 13 bases lay in between. The CDR3: CASSARGPMNTEAFF. For the CDR3, the DNA is TGTGCCAGCAGTGCTCGAGGCCCCATGAACACTGAAGCTTTCTTT.

The chain has TRBV7-6 and TRBJ2-5; 10 bases match TRBD2. From germline, CDR1 is SGHVS and CDR2 FNYEAQ. V shed 5 bases and J 7 bases; nucleotides not matched to a gene: 4. The CDR3 covers 13 residues. CDR3 sequence: CASSAIAGGTQYF. The DNA of the CDR3 is TGTGCCAGCAGCGCGATAGCGGGAGGGACCCAGTACTTC.

The genes are TRBV6-1 and TRBJ1-2; TRBD1 matches at 7 bases. V was clipped by 7 bases and J by 7 bases; unmatched bases: 9. In germline, CDR1 is MNHNS, CDR2 SASEGT. The CDR3 is 13 amino acids. Here the CDR3 reads CASNNRGLGGYTF. The DNA for the CDR3 is TGTGCCAGCAATAACAGGGGATTGGGTGGCTACACCTTC.

The J gene is TRBJ2-2, the V gene TRBV27; no clear D. The CDR3 extends over 14 amino acids. The germline V gene encodes CDR1 MNHEY and CDR2 SMNVEV (reference sequence). V was trimmed by 0 bases and J by 7 bases, leaving 9 bases between them. This CDR3 reads CASSLSITGGELFF. CDR3 sequence (DNA): TGTGCCAGCAGTTTATCGATAACCGGCGGGGAGCTGTTTTTT.

The chain couples TRBV6-5 to TRBJ2-7; 9 nucleotides match TRBD1. The CDR3 sequence is 15 residues long. CDR1 is MNHEY and CDR2 is SVGAGI in the germline V gene. Unmatched junction bases numbered 5, after V lost 2 bases and J lost 3 bases. DNA of the CDR3: TGTGCCAGCAGTTACGTCCGGGACAGGGACTACGAGCAGTACTTC. As protein: CASSYVRDRDYEQYF.

V and J are TRBV5-1 and TRBJ2-7, with 7 bases aligning to TRBD1. CDR1 is SGHRS, CDR2 YFSETQ, per germline. J lost 3 bases, V lost 0 bases, and 0 bases had no gene match. The CDR3 contains 13 residues. Here the CDR3 reads CASSLDRGYEQYF. DNA of the CDR3: TGCGCCAGCAGCTTGGACAGGGGCTACGAGCAGTACTTC.